The T cell receptor beta chain described here comes from a study of precursors of human CD4 cytotoxic T cells listed by TCRdb under 2018. Study-wide context: The bulk TCR-seq analysis covered CD4+ memory subsets from 14 donors in total. TCR-seq analysis of 12 to 15 donors yielded TCRalpha and TCRbeta chain sequences (table S7).

The paper as a whole reports these results and caveats: Compared with TCM and TEM subsets, the IL-7Rhigh and IL-7R- TEMRA subsets had more restricted TCR repertoires, with lower diversity and more expanded clonotypes. According to the authors, an observational design in humans cannot definitively determine the direction of differentiation between precursor and effector cells. Only about 95% of the 14 donors were included in some bulk TCR-seq comparisons, suggesting that not every subset was available for every donor. Expanded effector clonotypes accounted for a larger share of IL-7Rhigh TEMRA clonotypes than of TEM or TCM clonotypes.

From its cysteine to its phenylalanine, the CDR3 spans 14 amino acids. The read is trimmed to its CDR3 DNA, 42 bases read in frame from base 1. The germline V gene (reference sequence) gives CDR1 as GTSNPN and CDR2 as SVGIG. Ends trimmed: V by 3 bases, J by 3 bases; bases unmatched to a gene: 5. Only a few counts were recorded for this clonotype. Its specific antigen is unknown. Within one base of it there is no much larger clone, and no base qualities were kept. To test a precursor-effector relationship among CD4 cytotoxic T cells, bulk UMI-based TCR sequencing was performed on four sorted CD4+ memory subsets (TCM, TEM, IL-7Rhigh TEMRA, IL-7R- TEMRA). The cells came from peripheral blood mononuclear cells that had been isolated from human blood. The sequencer was an Illumina MiSeq. The authors' pipeline ran thus. Repertoire diversity was measured with the Shannon-Wiener index computed in VDJtools. Expanded TCRbeta clonotypes were defined as those with a clonotype frequency of at least 3. TCRdb reworked the public reads: Q25 trimming with fastp, MiXCR clone assembly, productive beta chains retained. Rows are unified per CDR3 protein, each entry keeping the most common DNA and genes. The V and J calls were determined by TCRdb, not by the authors. Here the sample has just over 350 distinct CDR3 sequences; 20% to 25% occur a single time. The ten largest clones capture about 41% of the sample.

The sequence derives from a human donor in good health. The V and J segments used are TRBV30 and TRBJ2-1; 7 of the junction bases match TRBD1. Material for sequencing was memory CD4+ T cells from blood (PBMCs). For the CDR3, the sequence is CAWSRRDSYNEQFF. The DNA sequence follows: TGTGCCTGGAGCCGTCGGGACAGCTACAATGAGCAGTTCTTC.